These 19 T cell receptor beta chains were all obtained from the same sample, sequenced in a study of cytomegalovirus exposure and HLA in healthy donors. The PCR ran on 60 Vbeta and 13 Jbeta primers. Sequencing used immunoSEQ multiplex PCR; TCRdb keeps in-frame clones, though not all of them. This table holds under 200,000 clones, over 75% found once. Sequenced sample: PBMCs. The receptors derive from a man between 18 and 29 years old in good health and CMV-seropositive.

The chain joins TRBV7-2 to TRBJ2-3, with 7 bases fitting TRBD1. The length of the CDR3 is 16 residues. The trim removed 0 bases at V and 3 bases at J, leaving 6 bases unmatched. Looked up from germline, CDR1 is SGHTA and CDR2 is FQGNSA. In DNA, the CDR3 is TGTGCCAGCAGCTTAGCGCTCAGCAGGGGGACAGATACGCAGTATTTT. Encoded protein: CASSLALSRGTDTQYF.

The chain couples TRBV7-7 to TRBJ2-2; D ambiguous. The CDR3 extends over 13 amino acids. Trimming took off 5 bases at V and 7 bases at J, with 11 bases between the two ends. Looked up from germline, CDR1 is SSHAT and CDR2 is FNYEAQ (reference sequence). As DNA, the CDR3 is TGTGCCAGCAGCCCGGGTCGTTACGGGGAGCTGTTTTTT. This encodes CASSPGRYGELFF.

V is TRBV4-1 and J is TRBJ2-7; D might be TRBD1 (5 bases). V shed 0 bases and J shed 2 bases, with 14 bases lying between them. Germline V gene sequence: CDR1 MGHRA, CDR2 YSYEKL. The CDR3 spans 16 residues. In DNA, the CDR3 is TGCGCCAGCAGCCAAGAAGCGCCAGGGCAACCCTACGAGCAGTACTTC. Translated: CASSQEAPGQPYEQYF.

The V and J genes are TRBV4-1 and TRBJ1-2, with 7 nucleotides matching TRBD1. The CDR3 is 16 amino acids. J was trimmed by 3 bases and V by 0 bases; bases with no gene match: 7. Germline V gene lookup returns CDR1 MGHRA and CDR2 YSYEKL. CDR3 amino acids: CASSQESQTGYYGYTF. The CDR3 DNA follows: TGCGCCAGCAGCCAAGAATCTCAGACAGGGTACTATGGCTACACCTTC.

This sequence joins TRBV19 and TRBJ1-6, with TRBD1 matching 8 bases. V trimming: 1 base; J trimming: 7 bases; junction bases outside the gene matches: 15. The CDR3 covers 19 residues. The germline CDR1 and CDR2 sequences are LNHDA and SQIVND (reference sequence). CDR3 DNA: TGTGCCAGTAGTATAGTTTACAGGGGGTACCGGATCTCGAATTCACCCCTCCACTTT. It yields the protein CASSIVYRGYRISNSPLHF.

V and J are TRBV2 and TRBJ2-5; maybe TRBD2 (5 bases). V was shortened by 8 bases and J by 4 bases, with 14 bases between the two germline ends. The germline CDR1 and CDR2 sequences are SNHLY and FYNNEI. There are 13 residues in the CDR3. CDR3 DNA sequence: TGTGCCAGCGAGGACTCTCTCCCAGAGACCCAGTACTTC. Translating gives CASEDSLPETQYF.

This clone was observed a few times. This rearrangement joins TRBV6-1 to TRBJ1-2, with a tentative D call TRBD1 (5 bases). The CDR3 has 15 residues. Trimming took off 5 bases at V and 4 bases at J, with 17 bases between the two ends. Germline-derived CDR1 and CDR2 are MNHNS and SASEGT. The CDR3, as DNA: TGTGCCAGCAGTTTATCAAGGGGAAACCCCTATGGCTACACCTTC. Its translation is CASSLSRGNPYGYTF.

This chain links TRBV19 with TRBJ2-2; the D gene is possibly TRBD1 (6 bases). The V gene lost 8 bases and the J gene lost 6 bases, with 10 bases spanning the gap. This CDR3 has 12 residues. Per germline, CDR1 LNHDA and CDR2 SQIVND (reference sequence). CDR3 coding DNA: TGTGCCAGTCTACAGGGTCCCGGGGAGCTGTTTTTT. Protein product: CASLQGPGELFF.

The chain has TRBV12-5 and TRBJ2-7, with TRBD1 matching over 7 bases. Germline assignment: CDR1 LGHNT and CDR2 FRNRAP. The CDR3 loop spans 15 amino acids. After removal of 7 bases from V and 2 bases from J, the junction contained 11 bases not matched to a gene. CDR3 DNA: TGTGCTAGTGCCCCCCAACAGGGGCCGCCCTACGAGCAGTACTTC. Protein: CASAPQQGPPYEQYF.

This sequence joins TRBV5-6 and TRBJ2-3; possible D gene TRBD1, 7 bases. There are 14 residues in the CDR3. In germline, CDR1 is SGHDT, CDR2 YYEEEE. The V gene lost 3 bases and the J gene lost 4 bases, with 12 bases spanning the gap. The DNA for the CDR3 is TGTGCCAGCAGCTCGGCCAGGGGGGCAGATACGCAGTATTTT. Protein: CASSSARGADTQYF.

V usage is TRBV7-8 and J usage is TRBJ2-1; D is ambiguous. Trimming left V 3 bases short and J 5 bases short, with 11 bases between. Germline V CDR1 and CDR2: SGHVS, FQNEAQ. The CDR3 consists of 14 residues. The CDR3, as DNA: TGTGCCAGCAGCTTTGACATGGGTCACAATGAGCAGTTCTTC. This encodes CASSFDMGHNEQFF.

The chain carries TRBV30 and TRBJ1-3; no clear D gene. The length of the CDR3 is 14 residues. V was pared by 5 bases and J by 2 bases, with 13 bases between. CDR1 is GTSNPN and CDR2 is SVGIG in the germline V gene (reference sequence). The CDR3, as DNA: TGTGCCTGGTCTGGCTCGTCCCCTGGAAACACCATATATTTT. This translates into CAWSGSSPGNTIYF.

The CDR3 DNA sequence: TGTGCCAGCAGTTTCGCGAGTGAAGCTTTCTTT. Translated: CASSFASEAFF. The genes are TRBV2 and TRBJ1-1, with unresolved D. CDR3 length: 11 amino acids. CDR1 is SNHLY, CDR2 FYNNEI, per germline. Trimming took off 5 bases at V and 7 bases at J, with 8 bases between the two ends.

The J gene is TRBJ2-7, the V gene TRBV6-6; no clear D gene. TRBJ2-5 matches the DNA end more closely, so the J call is doubtful. CDR3 length: 12 amino acids. CDR1 is MNHNY, CDR2 SVGAGI, per germline (reference sequence). The CDR3 protein is CASSAVKMTQYF. The CDR3 DNA reads as TGTGCCAGCAGTGCGGTCAAAATGACCCAGTACTTC.

A few counts support this clone. The V gene is TRBV6-6, the J gene TRBJ2-7; no firm D call. V lost 0 bases, J lost 2 bases, and 11 bases lay in between. The length of the CDR3 is 15 residues. Germline V gene sequence: CDR1 MNHNY, CDR2 SVGAGI (reference sequence). CDR3 region: CASSYSKVAAYEQYF. The CDR3 region has the DNA TGTGCCAGCAGTTACTCGAAGGTAGCCGCCTACGAGCAGTACTTC.

The chain joins TRBV5-1 to TRBJ1-5; D may be TRBD1 (5 bases). Trimming took 4 bases from V and 0 from J, leaving 14 bases between them. Germline V gene data show CDR1 as SGHRS and CDR2 as YFSETQ. This CDR3 region has 16 residues. CDR3 DNA sequence: TGCGCCAGCAGCCTAAACGGGGGGGGTAGCAATCAGCCCCAGCATTTT. This codes for CASSLNGGGSNQPQHF.

For the CDR3, the DNA is TGTGCCAGCAGACAGCCTAGGGGGTCTTATGAAAAACTGTTTTTT. Its translation: CASRQPRGSYEKLFF. The chain uses TRBV6-6 and TRBJ1-4; a possible D gene is TRBD1 (6 bases). Germline V gene data show CDR1 as MNHNY and CDR2 as SVGAGI (reference sequence). The CDR3 loop spans 15 amino acids. The V and J ends lost 6 bases and 6 bases respectively, with 17 bases between them.

This chain uses TRBV9 with TRBJ1-3; tentative D call: TRBD1 (5 bases). Germline CDR1 is SGDLS and CDR2 is YYNGEE. The V and J ends lost 0 bases and 0 bases respectively, with 10 bases between them. This CDR3 is 16 amino acids long. The CDR3 is CASSVGGGNSGNTIYF. The CDR3 region has the DNA TGTGCCAGCAGCGTAGGGGGCGGCAACTCTGGAAACACCATATATTTT.

The rearrangement uses TRBV5-1 and TRBJ1-2; TRBD1 agrees at 10 bases. There are 16 residues in the CDR3. CDR1 SGHRS and CDR2 YFSETQ come from the germline V gene. Trimming took 4 bases from V and 8 from J; bases not matched to a gene: 14. CDR3 sequence reads: CASSASTWGTGDGYTF. CDR3 nucleotides: TGCGCCAGCAGCGCGTCGACCTGGGGGACAGGGGACGGCTACACCTTC.